This T cell receptor (beta chain) comes out of a study of blood T cells in healthy people across ages. For the second PCR, which ran for about 7 to 11 cycles, a sample-barcoded 5' primer and a J-beta primer mix were used. TCRdb reprocessed the 5' RACE reads with MiXCR, giving one entry per CDR3 protein. The repertoire consists of around 780,000 distinct CDR3 sequences, with about 61% occurring once and the leading ten covering under 30%. Germline CDR1 SGHRS, CDR2 YFSETQ. The CDR3 contains 16 residues. This chain uses TRBV5-1 with TRBJ2-3, with 8 positions matching TRBD2. The sample was blood. This receptor was obtained from a man aged 35 to 55 in good health. CDR3 protein: CVNSLDAGGATDTQYF. The CDR3 bases are TGCGTCAACAGCTTGGACGCCGGGGGGGCGACAGATACGCAGTATTTT.